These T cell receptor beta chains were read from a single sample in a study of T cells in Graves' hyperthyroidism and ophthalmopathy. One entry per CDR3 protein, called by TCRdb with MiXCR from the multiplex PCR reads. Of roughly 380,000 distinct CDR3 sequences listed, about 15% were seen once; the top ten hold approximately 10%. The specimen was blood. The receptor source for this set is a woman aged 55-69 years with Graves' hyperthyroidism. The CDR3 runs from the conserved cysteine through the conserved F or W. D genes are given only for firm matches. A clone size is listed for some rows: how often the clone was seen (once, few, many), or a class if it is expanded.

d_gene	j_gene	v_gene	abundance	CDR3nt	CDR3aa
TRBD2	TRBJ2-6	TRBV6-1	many	TGTGCCAGCAGTGAACGACTAGCGGGGCGGGCCGGGGCCAACGTCCTGACTTTC	CASSERLAGRAGANVLTF
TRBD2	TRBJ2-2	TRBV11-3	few	TGTGCCAGCAGCCCTCGGACTAGCGGGGGAGCGGTGTTTTTT	CASSPRTSGGAVFF
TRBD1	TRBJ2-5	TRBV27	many	TGTGCCAGCAGTTTATGGACAGGGGGTCGCCCTTTTAAACAAGAGACCCAGTACTTC	CASSLWTGGRPFKQETQYF
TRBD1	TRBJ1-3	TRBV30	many	TGTGCCTGGGGACAGGCTGGAAACACCATATATTTT	CAWGQAGNTIYF
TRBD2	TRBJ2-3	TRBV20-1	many	TGCAGTGCTAGAGAACTAGCGGGGACTAGCACAGATACGCAGTATTTT	CSARELAGTSTDTQYF
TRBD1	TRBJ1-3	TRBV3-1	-	TGTGCCAGCAGACCGGGACAGACCTCTGGAAACACCATATATTTT	CASRPGQTSGNTIYF
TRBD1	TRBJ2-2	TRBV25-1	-	TGTGCCAGCGCTCCCTCAGGGGGCACCGGGGAGCTGTTTTTT	CASAPSGGTGELFF
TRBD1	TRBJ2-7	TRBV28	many	TGTGCCAGCAGGGGGGGAGGGACAGGGGGGATATACGAGCAGTACTTC	CASRGGGTGGIYEQYF
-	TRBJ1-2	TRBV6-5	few	TGTGCCAGCAGTCACTATTTATCGAGGGGGAGGTGCTATGGCTACACCTTC	CASSHYLSRGRCYGYTF
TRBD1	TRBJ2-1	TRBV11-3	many	TGTGCCAGCAGCTTAGGGCAGGGGGTAGCAGAGCAGTTCTTC	CASSLGQGVAEQFF
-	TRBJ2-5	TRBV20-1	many	TGCAGTGCTAGCGGGCAAGAGACCCAGTACTTC	CSASGQETQYF
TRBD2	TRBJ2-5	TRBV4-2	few	TGTGCCAGCAGCCAAAGCATGGGCGGGGGGGCTGTTCAAGAGACCCAGTACTTC	CASSQSMGGGAVQETQYF
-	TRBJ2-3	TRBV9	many	TGTGCCAGCTGCCCACAATCAGGGGGGAGGCGCACAGATACGCAGTATTTT	CASCPQSGGRRTDTQYF
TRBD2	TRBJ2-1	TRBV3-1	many	TGTGCCAGCAGCCGGCTAGCGGGACTTGATGAGCAGTTCTTC	CASSRLAGLDEQFF
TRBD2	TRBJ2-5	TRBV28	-	TGTGCCAGCAGTTCTACGTGGGTGACTAGCGGGAGAGAGACCCAGTACTTC	CASSSTWVTSGRETQYF
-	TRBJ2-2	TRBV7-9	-	TGTGCCAGCAGCTGGGGGGCCGGGGAGCTGTTTTTT	CASSWGAGELFF
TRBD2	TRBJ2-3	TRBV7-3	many	TGTGCCAGCAGCTCTAGCGGGTTTAGCACAGATACGCAGTATTTT	CASSSSGFSTDTQYF
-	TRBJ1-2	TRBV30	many	TGTGCCTGGAGTGTACAACAGGGTTATGGCTACACCTTC	CAWSVQQGYGYTF
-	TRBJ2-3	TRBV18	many	TGTGCCAGCTCACCACCCGGGATTAGCACAGATACGCAGTATTTT	CASSPPGISTDTQYF
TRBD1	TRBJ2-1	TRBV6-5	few	TGTGCCAGCAGTTCCACAGGGGGCGGCGTCTACAATGAGCAGTTCTTC	CASSSTGGGVYNEQFF
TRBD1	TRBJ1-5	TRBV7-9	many	TGTGCCAGCAGCCCGTCGGGACAGGGGAACAATCAGCCCCAGCATTTT	CASSPSGQGNNQPQHF
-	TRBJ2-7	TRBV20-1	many	TGCAGTGCTCAAGACCCCGGAACGGCAGGGTACGAGCAGTACTTC	CSAQDPGTAGYEQYF
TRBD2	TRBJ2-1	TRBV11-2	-	TGTGCCAGCAGCTTGGCCGGGACTAGCGGGAGCGGCGAGCAGTTCTTC	CASSLAGTSGSGEQFF
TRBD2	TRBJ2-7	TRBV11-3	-	TGTGCCAGCAGTTTAGCGGGAGGGCCGTTATACGAGCAGTACTTC	CASSLAGGPLYEQYF
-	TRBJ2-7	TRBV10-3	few	TGTGCCATCAGTGAGAGGGGAGTCCGCGAGCAGTACTTC	CAISERGVREQYF
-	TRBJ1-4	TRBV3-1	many	TGTGCCAGCAGCCAAGATGTGGAAGGGCGGGAAAAACTGTTTTTT	CASSQDVEGREKLFF
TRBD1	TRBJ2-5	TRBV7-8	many	TGTGCCAGCAGCCTATGGACAGGGGGCGGGGAGACCCAGTACTTC	CASSLWTGGGETQYF
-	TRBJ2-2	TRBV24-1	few	TGTGCCACCAGTGATCCAGGGGGAGGCGGGGAGCTGTTTTTT	CATSDPGGGGELFF
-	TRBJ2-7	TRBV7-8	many	TGTGCCAGCAGCTTAGGACGTTTCTCCTACGAGCAGTACTTC	CASSLGRFSYEQYF
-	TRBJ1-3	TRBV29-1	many	TGCAGCGCAGTCGAGACAGTATCTGGAAACACCATATATTTT	CSAVETVSGNTIYF
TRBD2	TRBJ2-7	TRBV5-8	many	TGTGCCAGCAGCTTAGGACTAGCGGGAGGGCAAGAGCAGTACTTC	CASSLGLAGGQEQYF
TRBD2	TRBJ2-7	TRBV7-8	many	TGTGCCAGCAGCTTCCTAGCGGGAGGCTACGAGCAGTACTTC	CASSFLAGGYEQYF
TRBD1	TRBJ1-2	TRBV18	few	TGTGCCAGCTCACCACCATCCGCAGGGGGATTGCGCTACACCTTC	CASSPPSAGGLRYTF
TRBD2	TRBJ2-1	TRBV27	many	TGTGCCAGCAGTTTCGGGACTAGCGGCTACAATGAGCAGTTCTTC	CASSFGTSGYNEQFF
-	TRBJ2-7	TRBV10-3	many	TGTGCCATCAGTGAGTCGACCCCCTCCTACGAGCAGTACTTC	CAISESTPSYEQYF
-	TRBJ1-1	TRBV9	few	TGTGCCAGCAGCGTCTCCAAGTTGGACACTGAAGCTTTCTTT	CASSVSKLDTEAFF
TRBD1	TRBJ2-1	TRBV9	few	TGTGCCAGCAGAGCCGGGACAGACTACAATGAGCAGTTCTTC	CASRAGTDYNEQFF
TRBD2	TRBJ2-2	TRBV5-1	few	TGCGCCAGCAGCTGGGGGTCGACTAGCCGGGGAGCCGGGGAGCTGTTTTTT	CASSWGSTSRGAGELFF
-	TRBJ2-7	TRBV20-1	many	TGCAGTGCTAGAGCGGGGGGCGTCGAGCAGTACTTC	CSARAGGVEQYF
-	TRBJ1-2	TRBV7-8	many	TGTGCCAGCAGGAAAGACGGCGATTCGCCCTATGGCTACACCTTC	CASRKDGDSPYGYTF
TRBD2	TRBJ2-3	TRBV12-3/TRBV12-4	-	TGTGCCAGCAGTCGGAGGGACTATAACACAGATACGCAGTATTTT	CASSRRDYNTDTQYF
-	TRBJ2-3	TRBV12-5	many	TGTGCTAGTGGTCCTAGCACAGATACGCAGTATTTT	CASGPSTDTQYF
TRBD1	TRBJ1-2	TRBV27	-	TGTGCCAGCAGTCTAGGGCCGGCAGGGACAGGGGGTAACTATGGCTACACCTTC	CASSLGPAGTGGNYGYTF
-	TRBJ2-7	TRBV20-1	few	TGCAGTGCTATGACGGGGGCACCCTACGAGCAGTACTTC	CSAMTGAPYEQYF